This T cell receptor (beta chain) was sequenced during a study of breast tumors, draining lymph nodes, adjacent tissues. Germline trimming cut 4 bases from V and 6 bases from J; bases unmatched to any gene: 7. Germline-derived CDR1 and CDR2 are SGDLS and YYNGEE. The CDR3 totals 14 residues. TCRdb recomputed calls from the multiplex PCR reads with MiXCR, one row per CDR3 protein. Among about 270,000 distinct CDR3 sequences listed, 30% to 35% were seen once. Axillary draining lymph nodes of breast cancer patients supplied the node samples. Study conclusions and caveats: Tumor repertoires ranked between lymph nodes and nontumor tissue in diversity, with V and J gene preferences.

This clonotype was recorded at least ten times. The antigen is not known. The TCR comes from a female donor with breast cancer. Some clones in this sample may be carry-over from other donors' samples. The chain is built from TRBV9 and TRBJ2-3; TRBD1 matches at 8 bases. The sequencing input was axillary lymph node tissue. This CDR3 is CASSRDRGWDTQYF. CDR3 DNA sequence: TGTGCCAGCAGCCGTGACAGGGGTTGGGATACGCAGTATTTT.